A single T cell receptor (beta chain) is shown here with its context. Libraries were prepared by immunoSEQ multiplex PCR; TCRdb keeps only in-frame clonotypes and omits some of them. Of about 75,000 clones in the sample, 95% to 98% were seen once. This record comes from a study of technical replicates of blood from a few donors. The CDR3 consists of 14 residues. Trimming at V came to 6 bases and at J to 4 bases, leaving 2 bases not matched to a gene. CDR1 WSHSY and CDR2 SAAADI come from the germline V gene. Specimen: T cells isolated from PBMCs. This sequence joins TRBV10-2 and TRBJ2-1; 11 bases agree with TRBD1. The TCR comes from a human donor in good health. The CDR3 here is CASRGTGGYNEQFF. In DNA form, the CDR3 reads TGCGCCAGCAGAGGGACAGGGGGTTACAATGAGCAGTTCTTC.